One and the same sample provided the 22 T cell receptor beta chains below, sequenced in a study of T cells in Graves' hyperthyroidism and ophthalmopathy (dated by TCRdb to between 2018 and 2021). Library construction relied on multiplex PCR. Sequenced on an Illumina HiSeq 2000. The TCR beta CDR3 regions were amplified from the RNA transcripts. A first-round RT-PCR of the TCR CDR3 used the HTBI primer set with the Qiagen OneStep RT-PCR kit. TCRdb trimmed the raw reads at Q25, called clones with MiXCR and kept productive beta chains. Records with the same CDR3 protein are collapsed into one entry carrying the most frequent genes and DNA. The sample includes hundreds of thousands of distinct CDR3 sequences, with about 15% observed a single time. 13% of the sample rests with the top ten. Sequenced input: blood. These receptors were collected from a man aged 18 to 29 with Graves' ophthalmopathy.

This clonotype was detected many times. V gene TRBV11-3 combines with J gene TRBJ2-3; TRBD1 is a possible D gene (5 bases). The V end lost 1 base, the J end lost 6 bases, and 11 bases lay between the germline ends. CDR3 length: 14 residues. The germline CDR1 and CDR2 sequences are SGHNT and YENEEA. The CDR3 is CASSLVAGLDTQYF. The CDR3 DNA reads TGTGCCAGCAGCTTAGTCGCAGGGTTGGATACGCAGTATTTT.

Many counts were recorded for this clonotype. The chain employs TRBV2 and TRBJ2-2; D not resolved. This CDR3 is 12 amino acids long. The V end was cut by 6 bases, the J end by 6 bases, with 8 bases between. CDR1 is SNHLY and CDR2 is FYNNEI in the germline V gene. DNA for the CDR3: TGTGCCAGCAGCTATGGGGCCGGGGAGCTGTTTTTT. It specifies CASSYGAGELFF.

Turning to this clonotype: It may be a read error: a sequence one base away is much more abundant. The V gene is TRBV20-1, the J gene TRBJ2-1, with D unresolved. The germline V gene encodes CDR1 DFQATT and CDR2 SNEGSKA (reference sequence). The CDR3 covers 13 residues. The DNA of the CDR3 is TGCAGTGCTAGAGAGGGCTGGTACAGTGAGCAGTTCTTC. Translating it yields CSAREGWYSEQFF.

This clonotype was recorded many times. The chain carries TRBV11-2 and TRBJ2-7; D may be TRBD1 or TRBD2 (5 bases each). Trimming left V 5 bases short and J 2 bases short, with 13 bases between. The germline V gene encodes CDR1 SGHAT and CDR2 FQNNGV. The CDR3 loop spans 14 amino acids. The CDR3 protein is CASSPGRKTYEQYF. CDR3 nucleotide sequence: TGTGCCAGCAGCCCGGGACGGAAAACCTACGAGCAGTACTTC.

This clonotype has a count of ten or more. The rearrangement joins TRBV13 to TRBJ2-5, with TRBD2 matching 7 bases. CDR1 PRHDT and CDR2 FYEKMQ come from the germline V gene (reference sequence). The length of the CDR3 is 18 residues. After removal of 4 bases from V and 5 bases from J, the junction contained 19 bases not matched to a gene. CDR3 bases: TGTGCCAGCAGCTCCCCTCCCAGCAGCGGGAATCAGTATGAGACCCAGTACTTC. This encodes CASSSPPSSGNQYETQYF.

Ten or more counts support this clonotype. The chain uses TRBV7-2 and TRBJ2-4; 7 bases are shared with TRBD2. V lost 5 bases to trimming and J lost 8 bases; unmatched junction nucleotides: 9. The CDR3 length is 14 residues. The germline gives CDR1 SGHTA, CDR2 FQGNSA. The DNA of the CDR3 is TGTGCCAGCAGCAAGGGAAAGGGGAGGGACATTCAGTACTTC. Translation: CASSKGKGRDIQYF.

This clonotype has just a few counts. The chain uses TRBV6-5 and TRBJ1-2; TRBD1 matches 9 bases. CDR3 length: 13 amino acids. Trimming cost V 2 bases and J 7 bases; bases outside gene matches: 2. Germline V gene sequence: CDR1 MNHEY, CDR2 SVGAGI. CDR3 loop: CASSYNRGPGYTF. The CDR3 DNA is TGTGCCAGCAGTTACAACAGGGGGCCTGGCTACACCTTC.

The CDR3 here is CSVAGTSGGPSTDTQYF. DNA for the CDR3: TGCAGCGTGGCCGGGACTAGCGGGGGCCCTAGCACAGATACGCAGTATTTT. This chain links TRBV29-1 with TRBJ2-3; 14 nucleotides line up with TRBD2. This CDR3 is built from 17 residues. V lost 6 bases, J lost 0 bases, and 8 bases stayed unmatched. In germline, CDR1 is SQVTM, CDR2 ANQGSEA.

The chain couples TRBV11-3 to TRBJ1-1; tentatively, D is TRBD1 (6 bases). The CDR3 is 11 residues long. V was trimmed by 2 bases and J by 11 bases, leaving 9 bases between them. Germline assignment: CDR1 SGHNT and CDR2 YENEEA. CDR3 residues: CASSLQGTAFF. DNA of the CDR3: TGTGCCAGCAGCTTACAGGGGACGGCTTTCTTT.

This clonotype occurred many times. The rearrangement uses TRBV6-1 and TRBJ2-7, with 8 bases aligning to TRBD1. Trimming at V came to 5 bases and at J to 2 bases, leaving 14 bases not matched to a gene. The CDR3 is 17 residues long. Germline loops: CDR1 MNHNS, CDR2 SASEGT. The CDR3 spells CASSPLVVTGVTYEQYF. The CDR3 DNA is TGTGCCAGCAGTCCCCTCGTAGTGACAGGGGTCACCTACGAGCAGTACTTC.

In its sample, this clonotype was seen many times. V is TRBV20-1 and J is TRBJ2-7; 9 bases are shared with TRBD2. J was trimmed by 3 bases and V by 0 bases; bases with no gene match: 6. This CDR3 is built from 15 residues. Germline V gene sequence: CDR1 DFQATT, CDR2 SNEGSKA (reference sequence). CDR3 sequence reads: CSARDPREGHYEQYF. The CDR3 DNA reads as TGCAGTGCTAGAGATCCGCGGGAGGGCCACTACGAGCAGTACTTC.

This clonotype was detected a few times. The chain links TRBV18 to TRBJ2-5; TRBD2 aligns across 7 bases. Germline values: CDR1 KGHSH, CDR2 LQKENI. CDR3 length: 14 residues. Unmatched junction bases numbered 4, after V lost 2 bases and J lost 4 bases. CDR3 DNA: TGTGCCAGCTCACCAGGCGGGGAGGGAGAGACCCAGTACTTC. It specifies CASSPGGEGETQYF.

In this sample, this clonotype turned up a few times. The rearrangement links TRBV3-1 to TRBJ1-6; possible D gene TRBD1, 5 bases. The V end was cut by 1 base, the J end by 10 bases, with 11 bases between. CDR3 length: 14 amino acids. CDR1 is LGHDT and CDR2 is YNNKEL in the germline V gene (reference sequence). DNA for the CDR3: TGTGCCAGCAGCCAAGGGCAGGGTTGGTCACCCCTCCACTTT. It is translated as CASSQGQGWSPLHF.

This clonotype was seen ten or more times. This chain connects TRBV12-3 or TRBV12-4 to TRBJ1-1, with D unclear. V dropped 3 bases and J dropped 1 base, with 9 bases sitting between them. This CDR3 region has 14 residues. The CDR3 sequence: CASSLKAPNTEAFF. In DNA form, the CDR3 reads TGTGCCAGCAGTTTGAAGGCACCGAACACTGAAGCTTTCTTT.

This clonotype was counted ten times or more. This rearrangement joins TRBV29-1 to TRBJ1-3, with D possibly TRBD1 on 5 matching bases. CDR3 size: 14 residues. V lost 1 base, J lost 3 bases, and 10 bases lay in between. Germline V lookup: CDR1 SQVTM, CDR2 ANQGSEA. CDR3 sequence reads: CSVEGWGRGNTIYF. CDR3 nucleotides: TGCAGCGTTGAAGGGTGGGGACGTGGAAACACCATATATTTT.

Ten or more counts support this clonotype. The CDR3 DNA sequence: TGTGCCAGCAGTAGGGCGGGACAGGGGGCCTACGAGCAGTACTTC. Protein sequence: CASSRAGQGAYEQYF. The chain links TRBV12-3 or TRBV12-4 to TRBJ2-7; 11 nucleotides align to TRBD1. The CDR3 is 15 residues long. V lost 5 bases to trimming and J lost 2 bases; unmatched junction nucleotides: 5.

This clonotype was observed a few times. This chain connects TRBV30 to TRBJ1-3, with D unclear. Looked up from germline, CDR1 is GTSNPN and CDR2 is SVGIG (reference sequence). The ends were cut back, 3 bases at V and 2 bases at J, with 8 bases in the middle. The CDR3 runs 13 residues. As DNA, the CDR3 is TGTGCCTGGAGGCTGGCGGCTGGAAACACCATATATTTT. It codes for CAWRLAAGNTIYF.

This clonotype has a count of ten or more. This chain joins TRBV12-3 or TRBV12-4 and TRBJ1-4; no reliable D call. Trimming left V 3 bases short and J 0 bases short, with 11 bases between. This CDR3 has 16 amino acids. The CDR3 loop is CASSFRRGATNEKLFF. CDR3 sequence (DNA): TGTGCCAGCAGTTTTCGACGGGGAGCAACTAATGAAAAACTGTTTTTT.

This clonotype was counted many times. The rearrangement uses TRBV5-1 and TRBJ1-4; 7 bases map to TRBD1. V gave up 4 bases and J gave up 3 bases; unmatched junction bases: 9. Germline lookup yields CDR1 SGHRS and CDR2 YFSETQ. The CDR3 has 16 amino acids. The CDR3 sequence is CASSPGTAFPNEKLFF. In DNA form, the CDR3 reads TGCGCCAGCAGCCCCGGGACAGCTTTTCCTAATGAAAAACTGTTTTTT.

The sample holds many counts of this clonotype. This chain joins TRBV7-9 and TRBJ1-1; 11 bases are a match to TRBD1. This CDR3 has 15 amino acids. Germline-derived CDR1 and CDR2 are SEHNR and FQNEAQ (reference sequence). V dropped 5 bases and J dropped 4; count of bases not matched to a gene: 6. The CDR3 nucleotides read TGTGCCAGCAGCACAAGGACAGGGGGCGGCACTGAAGCTTTCTTT. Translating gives CASSTRTGGGTEAFF.

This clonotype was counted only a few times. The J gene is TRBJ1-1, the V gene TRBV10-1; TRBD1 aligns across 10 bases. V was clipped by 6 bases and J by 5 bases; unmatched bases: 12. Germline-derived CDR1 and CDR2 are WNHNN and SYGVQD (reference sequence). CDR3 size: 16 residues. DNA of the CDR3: TGCGCCAGCAGGGGATTTCCGGGACAGGGGATTACTGAAGCTTTCTTT. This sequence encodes CASRGFPGQGITEAFF.

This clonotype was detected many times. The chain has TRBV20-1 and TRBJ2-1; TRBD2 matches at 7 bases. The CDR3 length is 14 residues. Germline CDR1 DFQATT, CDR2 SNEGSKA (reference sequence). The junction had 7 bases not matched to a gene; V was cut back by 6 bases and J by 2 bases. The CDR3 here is CSAPPSGTYNEQFF. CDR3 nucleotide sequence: TGCAGTGCCCCCCCCAGCGGGACCTACAATGAGCAGTTCTTC.